The 3 T cell receptor beta chains below come from one sample, sequenced in a study of cytomegalovirus exposure and HLA in healthy donors. The PCR used 60 Vbeta and 13 Jbeta primers. Profiled with immunoSEQ multiplex PCR; TCRdb holds only in-frame clones, not every one. The sample consists of about 96,000 clones, about four fifths of them appearing once. The sequencing input was PBMCs. The receptors were gathered from a woman aged 70-85 years in good health and CMV-seropositive.

The rearrangement uses TRBV27 and TRBJ2-7, with TRBD2 identical over 10 bases. J was trimmed by 2 bases and V by 8 bases; bases with no gene match: 6. The germline CDR1 and CDR2 sequences are MNHEY and SMNVEV (reference sequence). CDR3 length equals 14 residues. The CDR3 sequence is CASAGLAVAYEQYF. In DNA form, the CDR3 reads TGTGCCAGCGCCGGACTAGCGGTTGCCTACGAGCAGTACTTC.

This rearrangement joins TRBV5-1 to TRBJ2-1, with D unresolved. Per the germline V gene, CDR1 is SGHRS and CDR2 is YFSETQ. CDR3 length equals 14 residues. V lost 0 bases and J lost 3, with 7 bases in between. CDR3 sequence reads: CASSLGADYNEQFF. For the CDR3, the DNA is TGCGCCAGCAGCTTGGGGGCAGACTACAATGAGCAGTTCTTC.

The chain joins TRBV7-9 to TRBJ2-5; 8 bases line up with TRBD1. CDR1 is SEHNR, CDR2 FQNEAQ, per germline (reference sequence). The V gene end was trimmed by 5 bases and the J gene end by 1 base; junction bases not matched to a gene: 3. CDR3 length: 14 amino acids. The CDR3 spells CASSPGQAQETQYF. In DNA, the CDR3 is TGTGCCAGCAGCCCGGGACAGGCCCAAGAGACCCAGTACTTC.